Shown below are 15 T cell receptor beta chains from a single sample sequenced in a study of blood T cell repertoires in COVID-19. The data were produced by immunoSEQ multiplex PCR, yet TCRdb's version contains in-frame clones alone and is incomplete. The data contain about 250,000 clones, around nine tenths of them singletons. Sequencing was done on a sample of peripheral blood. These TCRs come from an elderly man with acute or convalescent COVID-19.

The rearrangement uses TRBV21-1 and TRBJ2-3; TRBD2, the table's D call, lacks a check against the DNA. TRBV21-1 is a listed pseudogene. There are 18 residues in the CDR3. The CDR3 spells CASSKLGRLAGGTDTQYF. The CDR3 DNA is TGTGCCAGCAGCAAATTGGGGAGACTAGCGGGAGGAACAGATACGCAGTATTTT.

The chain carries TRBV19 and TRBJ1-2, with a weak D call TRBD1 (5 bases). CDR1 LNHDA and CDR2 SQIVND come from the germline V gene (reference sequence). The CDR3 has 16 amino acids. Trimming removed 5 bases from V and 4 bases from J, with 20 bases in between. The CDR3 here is CASSLGLPSGIYGYTF. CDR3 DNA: TGTGCCAGTAGTTTGGGACTCCCCTCCGGGATCTATGGCTACACCTTC.

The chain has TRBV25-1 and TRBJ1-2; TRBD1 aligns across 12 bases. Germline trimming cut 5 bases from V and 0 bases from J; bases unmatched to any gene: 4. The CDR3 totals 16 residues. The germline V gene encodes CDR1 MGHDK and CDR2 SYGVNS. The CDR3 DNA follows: TGTGCCAGCAGTCCCGGGACAGGGGGCACTAACTATGGCTACACCTTC. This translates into CASSPGTGGTNYGYTF.

CDR3 coding DNA: TGCGCCAGCAGCCAAGCACTAGCGGGAGGTTACAATGAGCAGTTCTTC. Residues: CASSQALAGGYNEQFF. V and J are TRBV4-3 and TRBJ2-1; TRBD2 agrees at 12 bases. The V gene end was trimmed by 1 base and the J gene end by 4 bases; junction bases not matched to a gene: 2. Germline V gene lookup returns CDR1 LGHNA and CDR2 YSLEER. The CDR3 has 16 residues.

In DNA, the CDR3 is TGTGCCAGCTCACCCGGGACAGGGGCATACGAGCAGTACTTC. This encodes CASSPGTGAYEQYF. The V gene is TRBV18, the J gene TRBJ2-7, with 10 bases matching TRBD1. The CDR3 spans 14 residues. J gave up 4 bases and V 3 bases, and 3 bases lay outside the gene matches. Germline lookup yields CDR1 KGHSH and CDR2 LQKENI.

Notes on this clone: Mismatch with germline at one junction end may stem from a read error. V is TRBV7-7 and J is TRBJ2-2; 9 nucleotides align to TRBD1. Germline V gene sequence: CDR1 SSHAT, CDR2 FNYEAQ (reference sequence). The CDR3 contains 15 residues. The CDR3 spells CASSLGTGYTGELFF. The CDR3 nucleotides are TGTGCTAGCAGCTTGGGGACAGGGTACACCGGGGAGCTGTTTTTT.

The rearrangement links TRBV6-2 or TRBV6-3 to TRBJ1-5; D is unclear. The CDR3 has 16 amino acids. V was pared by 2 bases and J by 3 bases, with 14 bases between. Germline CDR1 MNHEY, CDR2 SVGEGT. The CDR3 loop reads CASSYPRRRNNQPQHF. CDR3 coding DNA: TGTGCCAGCAGTTACCCACGACGGCGGAACAATCAGCCCCAGCATTTT.

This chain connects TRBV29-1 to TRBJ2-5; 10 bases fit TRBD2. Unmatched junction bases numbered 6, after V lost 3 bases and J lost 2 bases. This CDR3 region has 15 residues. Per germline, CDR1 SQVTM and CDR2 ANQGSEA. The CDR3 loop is CSVERTSGSQETQYF. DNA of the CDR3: TGCAGCGTTGAGAGGACTAGCGGTTCACAAGAGACCCAGTACTTC.

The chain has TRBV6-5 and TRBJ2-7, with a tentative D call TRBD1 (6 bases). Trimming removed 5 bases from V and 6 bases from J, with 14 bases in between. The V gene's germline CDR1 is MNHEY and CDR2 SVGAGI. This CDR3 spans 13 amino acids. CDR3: CASSTGLPPEQYF. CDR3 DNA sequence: TGTGCCAGCAGTACAGGGTTACCCCCCGAGCAGTACTTC.

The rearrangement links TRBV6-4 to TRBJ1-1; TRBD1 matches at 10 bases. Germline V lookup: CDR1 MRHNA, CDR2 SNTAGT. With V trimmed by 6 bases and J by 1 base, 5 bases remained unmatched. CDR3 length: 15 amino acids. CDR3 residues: CASSQDRGRNTEAFF. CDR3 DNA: TGTGCCAGCAGCCAGGACAGGGGGAGGAACACTGAAGCTTTCTTT.

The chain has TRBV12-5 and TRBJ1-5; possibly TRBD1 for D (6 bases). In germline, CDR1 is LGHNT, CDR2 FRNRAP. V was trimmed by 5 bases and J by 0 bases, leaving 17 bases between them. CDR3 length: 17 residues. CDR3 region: CASGRGQFGNSNQPQHF. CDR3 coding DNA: TGTGCTAGTGGTCGAGGACAGTTCGGGAATAGCAATCAGCCCCAGCATTTT.

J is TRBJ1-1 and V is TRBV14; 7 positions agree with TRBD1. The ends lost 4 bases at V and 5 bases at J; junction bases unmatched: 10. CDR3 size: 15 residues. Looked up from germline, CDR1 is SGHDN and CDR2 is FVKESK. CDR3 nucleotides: TGTGCCAGCAGCCGGAGAACAGGGGTGGGAACTGAAGCTTTCTTT. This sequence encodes CASSRRTGVGTEAFF. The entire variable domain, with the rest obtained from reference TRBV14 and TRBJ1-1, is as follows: EAGVTQFPSHSVIEKGQTVTLRCDPISGHDNLYWYRRVMGKEIKFLLHFVKESKQDESGMPNNRFLAERTGGTYSTLKVQPAELEDSGVYFCASSRRTGVGTEAFFGQGTRLTVV.

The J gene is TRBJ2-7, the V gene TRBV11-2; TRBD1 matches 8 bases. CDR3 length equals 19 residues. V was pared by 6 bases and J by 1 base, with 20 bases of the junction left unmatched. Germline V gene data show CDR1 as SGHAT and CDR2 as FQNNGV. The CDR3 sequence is CASSFPGQALYGPSYEQYF. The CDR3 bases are TGTGCCAGCAGTTTTCCGGGACAGGCGCTATACGGTCCGTCCTACGAGCAGTACTTC.

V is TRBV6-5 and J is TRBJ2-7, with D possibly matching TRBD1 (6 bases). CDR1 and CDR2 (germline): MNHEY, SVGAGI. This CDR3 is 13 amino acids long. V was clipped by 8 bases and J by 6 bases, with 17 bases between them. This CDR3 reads CASLGESGVEQYF. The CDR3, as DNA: TGTGCCAGCTTGGGGGAGTCAGGGGTCGAGCAGTACTTC.

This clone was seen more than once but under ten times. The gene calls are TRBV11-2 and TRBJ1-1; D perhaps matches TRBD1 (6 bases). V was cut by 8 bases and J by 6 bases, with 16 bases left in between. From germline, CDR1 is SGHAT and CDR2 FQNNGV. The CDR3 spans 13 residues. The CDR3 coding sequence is TGTGCCAGCCGATATTCAGGGGCCGCTGAAGCTTTCTTT. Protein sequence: CASRYSGAAEAFF.